The clone carrying this TCR beta chain turned up a few times. The target antigen is unknown. This sample was taken from a study of T cell responses to AZD1222 COVID-19 vaccine. For the study at large: Researchers grouped second doses given at about 4 or about 12 weeks into one pool.

Trimming pared 4 bases from V and 0 bases from J, leaving 10 bases between. The CDR3 runs 14 residues. Germline CDR1 SGHDN, CDR2 FVKESK. Only in-frame clones appear in the TCRdb table, and some are missing; sequencing was by immunoSEQ multiplex PCR. Of 95,000 to 100,000 clones in the sample, approximately 86% were seen once. Overall study findings and caveats: Along spike, vaccine-associated CD4 TCRs were found throughout, with dominance at 160-218 and 743-854. Repertoires were sampled only after the peak T cell response. White British donors predominated, females outnumbered males, and clonal diversity was possibly underestimated.

The sample consisted of peripheral blood, taken on day 0 of AZD1222 vaccination. The chain employs TRBV14 and TRBJ2-7; D not resolved. The source is an adult in good health. CDR3 nucleotides: TGTGCCAGCAGCCTCAGTATCGGCTCCTACGAGCAGTACTTC. Amino acid sequence: CASSLSIGSYEQYF.